This TCR beta chain is from a study of T-cell reconstitution after alpha-beta-depleted transplantation in children. Study results and limitations: Newly produced T cells mostly accounted for T-cell counts and diversity one year post-transplant. Expanded graft clones, several hundred of them, were reportedly the source of alpha-beta T cells about two months after transplant. Some patients' high day-60 TCRbeta diversity was attributed to recipient cells surviving conditioning.

The library targeted TCRbeta and was prepared with unique molecular identifiers. MiXCR, applied by TCRdb to the PCR reads, yields one record per CDR3 protein. The sample lists around 180,000 distinct CDR3 sequences; 8.5% to 14% were seen once. The CDR3 runs 15 residues. The germline V gene encodes CDR1 SGHRS and CDR2 YFSETQ. The V and J ends lost 2 bases and 1 base respectively, with 12 bases between them. With regard to this clonotype: As yet, its antigen is unknown.

J is TRBJ1-1 and V is TRBV5-1; possibly TRBD1 for D (5 bases). The clonotype comes from a boy aged 2 to 10 with acute myeloid leukemia, due to receive a stem cell transplant. The material was PBMCs, obtained before TCRalphabeta/CD19-depleted stem cell transplant. This CDR3 reads CASSLQVIENTEAFF. Written as DNA, the CDR3 is TGCGCCAGCAGCTTACAGGTTATAGAGAACACTGAAGCTTTCTTT.